Following are 9 T cell receptor beta chains from one sample sequenced in a study of T-cell reconstitution after alpha-beta-depleted transplantation in children. Unique molecular identifiers were incorporated when the TCRbeta library was constructed. TCRdb reprocessed the PCR reads via MiXCR and lists one record per CDR3 protein. Of some 350,000 distinct CDR3 sequences listed, 16% are singletons. The starting material was PBMCs, mostly from graft donor cells, obtained 360 days after TCRalphabeta/CD19-depleted stem cell transplant. The receptor set was obtained from a male patient aged 2-9 years who had a stem cell transplant for acute lymphoblastic leukemia, so the T cells may come from the graft donor.

The sample holds a few counts of this clonotype. This CDR3 is CSVARGNTEAFF. The CDR3 DNA follows: TGCAGCGTTGCCCGGGGGAACACTGAAGCTTTCTTT. V is TRBV29-1 and J is TRBJ1-1; D gene ambiguous. The CDR3 has 12 amino acids. Per germline, CDR1 SQVTM and CDR2 ANQGSEA. The V gene lost 4 bases and the J gene lost 1 base, with 7 bases spanning the gap.

This clonotype was picked up many times. The rearrangement joins TRBV20-1 to TRBJ2-1; D is ambiguous. Germline CDR1 and CDR2: DFQATT and SNEGSKA (reference sequence). The CDR3 extends over 16 amino acids. The germline V and J ends were trimmed by 0 bases and 4 bases, with 16 bases remaining between them. Here the CDR3 DNA reads TGCAGTGCTAGAGATTTAGTTACTACAAGATACAATGAGCAGTTCTTC. Amino acid sequence: CSARDLVTTRYNEQFF.

V gene TRBV4-1 combines with J gene TRBJ2-3; D may be TRBD2 (5 bases). The germline CDR1 and CDR2 sequences are MGHRA and YSYEKL. V gave up 1 base and J gave up 0 bases, with 5 bases separating them. CDR3 size: 14 residues. The CDR3 protein is CASSQGTSTDTQYF. The CDR3 DNA follows: TGCGCCAGCAGCCAAGGGACTAGCACAGATACGCAGTATTTT.

This clonotype was counted a few times. The J gene is TRBJ1-2, the V gene TRBV18; TRBD1 might be the D (6 bases). The CDR3 runs to 15 residues. Trimming stripped 1 base from V and 8 bases from J, with 17 bases between. CDR1 is KGHSH, CDR2 LQKENI, per germline. CDR3 nucleotides: TGTGCCAGCTCACCACTGGCCAGGGGAGAAGCCGGCTACACCTTC. It codes for CASSPLARGEAGYTF.

This chain connects TRBV7-8 to TRBJ2-7; no firm D call. Per the germline V gene, CDR1 is SGHVS and CDR2 is FQNEAQ. Trimming stripped 0 bases from V and 2 bases from J, with 11 bases between. The length of the CDR3 is 15 residues. The CDR3 here is CASSLARASPYEQYF. In DNA, the CDR3 is TGTGCCAGCAGCTTAGCCCGCGCGAGTCCCTACGAGCAGTACTTC.

This clonotype was detected only a few times. V usage is TRBV4-2 and J usage is TRBJ1-4; D ambiguous. V lost 0 bases and J lost 4, with 9 bases in between. CDR3 size: 15 residues. CDR1 and CDR2 (germline): LGHNA, YNFKEQ. The CDR3 DNA reads TGTGCCAGCAGCCAAGATACCACGGATAATGAAAAACTGTTTTTT. As protein: CASSQDTTDNEKLFF.

This clonotype was picked up a small number of times. V and J are TRBV5-1 and TRBJ2-7; D unclear. V lost 4 bases and J 4 bases, leaving 12 bases between the germline ends. Germline V gene data show CDR1 as SGHRS and CDR2 as YFSETQ. This CDR3 comprises 13 residues. Here the CDR3 reads CASSLQYSYEQYF. The CDR3 bases are TGCGCCAGCAGCCTACAGTATTCGTACGAGCAGTACTTC. Full variable domain (rest looked up from reference TRBV5-1 and TRBJ2-7): KAGVTQTPRYLIKTRGQQVTLSCSPISGHRSVSWYQQTPGQGLQFLFEYFSETQRNKGNFPGRFSGRQFSNSRSEMNVSTLELGDSALYLCASSLQYSYEQYFGPGTRLTVT.

In its sample, this clonotype was seen once. V and J are TRBV18 and TRBJ1-1; TRBD1 is a possible D gene (5 bases). Germline V lookup: CDR1 KGHSH, CDR2 LQKENI. This CDR3 is 16 amino acids long. V shed 3 bases and J shed 1 base, with 15 bases lying between them. The CDR3 sequence is CASSPLNYGGNTEAFF. DNA of the CDR3: TGTGCCAGCTCACCTCTGAATTACGGGGGGAACACTGAAGCTTTCTTT.

The gene calls are TRBV12-3 or TRBV12-4 and TRBJ2-7; the D gene is possibly TRBD1 (5 bases). Trimming took 2 bases from V and 4 from J, leaving 18 bases between them. There are 16 residues in the CDR3. In DNA, the CDR3 is TGTGCCAGCAGTTTATGGTCCAGGGCACATCTTTACGAGCAGTACTTC. Its protein product is CASSLWSRAHLYEQYF.